These T cell receptor beta chains were read from a single sample in a study of early T cells in non-severe SARS-CoV-2 infection. TCRdb redid the calling of the 5' RACE reads with MiXCR, one entry per CDR3 protein. The top ten clones hold around 15% of a sample with 50,000 to 75,000 distinct CDR3 sequences, 7% to 10% of them seen once. Material: whole blood, obtained at baseline. The receptors originated from an adult who was a healthcare worker with PCR-confirmed SARS-CoV-2 infection or an uninfected control (not recorded which). Both conserved end residues are part of each CDR3. The order of the fields is V gene, J gene, D gene, clone size, CDR3 DNA, CDR3 protein. D genes are given only for firm matches. Some rows mark clone size as missing; the rest say once, few, many or name a class of expanded clone.

v_gene: TRBV6-2/TRBV6-3; j_gene: TRBJ2-1; d_gene: TRBD2; abundance: few; CDR3nt: TGTGCCAGCAGTTACCTCCCCCTAGCGGGAAGGGACAATGAGCAGTTCTTC; CDR3aa: CASSYLPLAGRDNEQFF
v_gene: TRBV20-1; j_gene: TRBJ2-1; d_gene: -; abundance: many; CDR3nt: TGCAGTGCTAGTGGAGGAGACTCGACCTACAATGAGCAGTTCTTC; CDR3aa: CSASGGDSTYNEQFF
v_gene: TRBV20-1; j_gene: TRBJ2-7; d_gene: -; abundance: few; CDR3nt: TGCAGTGCTAGAGATCGTTCCAGGACCGACGAGCAGTACTTC; CDR3aa: CSARDRSRTDEQYF
v_gene: TRBV10-1; j_gene: TRBJ2-5; d_gene: TRBD2; abundance: many; CDR3nt: TGCGCCAGCAGTATGGTAGCGGGTTGGATGACCCAGTACTTC; CDR3aa: CASSMVAGWMTQYF
v_gene: TRBV7-3; j_gene: TRBJ2-3; d_gene: -; abundance: -; CDR3nt: TGTGCCAGCAGCTTAACGGGGCCCACAGATACGCAGTATTTT; CDR3aa: CASSLTGPTDTQYF
v_gene: TRBV6-5; j_gene: TRBJ2-7; d_gene: TRBD1; abundance: -; CDR3nt: TGTGCCAGCAGTTATTTGGGACAGTACGAGCAGTACTTC; CDR3aa: CASSYLGQYEQYF
v_gene: TRBV5-4; j_gene: TRBJ2-1; d_gene: TRBD2; abundance: -; CDR3nt: TGTGCCAGCAGCTTGCAGCTAGCGGGAGGGCTTAACAGGAATGAGCAGTTCTTC; CDR3aa: CASSLQLAGGLNRNEQFF
v_gene: TRBV20-1; j_gene: TRBJ1-2; d_gene: TRBD1; abundance: -; CDR3nt: TGCAGTGCCGACAGGGATGTGGGGTATGGCTACACCTTC; CDR3aa: CSADRDVGYGYTF
v_gene: TRBV5-1; j_gene: TRBJ2-2; d_gene: TRBD1; abundance: -; CDR3nt: TGCGCCACCGAGAGGGACAGGGACACCGGGGAGCTGTTTTTT; CDR3aa: CATERDRDTGELFF
v_gene: TRBV28; j_gene: TRBJ2-1; d_gene: -; abundance: -; CDR3nt: TGTGCCAGCAGTTTTTCGGAGGGAACGGGTTTCTCCTCGCTTTCTGAGCAGTTCTTC; CDR3aa: CASSFSEGTGFSSLSEQFF
v_gene: TRBV13; j_gene: TRBJ2-7; d_gene: -; abundance: few; CDR3nt: TGTGCCAGCAGCGCGGGACTGACCTCCTACGAGCAGTACTTC; CDR3aa: CASSAGLTSYEQYF
v_gene: TRBV4-2; j_gene: TRBJ2-1; d_gene: TRBD2; abundance: many; CDR3nt: TGTGCCAGCAGCCAAGCTTTACCTAAGCGGGGGTCATTTAATGAGCAGTTCTTC; CDR3aa: CASSQALPKRGSFNEQFF
v_gene: TRBV27; j_gene: TRBJ2-2; d_gene: -; abundance: many; CDR3nt: TGTGCCAGCAGTCCCGGGACATATATGTCCGGGGAGCTGTTTTTT; CDR3aa: CASSPGTYMSGELFF
v_gene: TRBV5-1; j_gene: TRBJ2-5; d_gene: -; abundance: few; CDR3nt: TGCGCCAGCAGCTTGATTCCGGACAAAGAGACCCAGTACTTC; CDR3aa: CASSLIPDKETQYF
v_gene: TRBV10-3; j_gene: TRBJ1-5; d_gene: -; abundance: few; CDR3nt: TGTGCCATCAGAGGAACAGGGAGGGATCAGCCCCAGCATTTT; CDR3aa: CAIRGTGRDQPQHF
v_gene: TRBV29-1; j_gene: TRBJ2-2; d_gene: -; abundance: -; CDR3nt: TGCAGCGTTGGATGGCGGACCGGGGAGCTGTTTTTT; CDR3aa: CSVGWRTGELFF
v_gene: TRBV11-2; j_gene: TRBJ2-7; d_gene: -; abundance: -; CDR3nt: TGTGCCAGCAGCTTAGGATGGGGCTACGAGCAGTACTTC; CDR3aa: CASSLGWGYEQYF